The 5 T cell receptor beta chains presented below share a single source sample, sequenced in a study of shared clonotypes between healthy human individuals. Profiling relied on immunoSEQ multiplex PCR, and the TCRdb table lists in-frame clones only, not all of them. The sample consists of some 2,000,000 clones, 95% of them appearing once. Sequenced: naive CD4+ T cells sorted from blood. As to subset: CD45RA+ positively selected. The receptors were gathered from a man between 18 and 29 years old in good health.

A word on this clone: Other DNA sequences of this sample code for an identical CDR3. This chain's CDR3 is CSVEQGGYEQYF. The CDR3 DNA reads as TGCAGCGTTGAACAGGGGGGCTACGAGCAGTACTTC. The chain combines TRBV29-1 with TRBJ2-7; possible D gene TRBD1, 7 bases. The V gene lost 2 bases and the J gene lost 3 bases, with 8 bases spanning the gap. CDR3 length: 12 residues. The V gene's germline CDR1 is SQVTM and CDR2 ANQGSEA.

V is TRBV4-1 and J is TRBJ1-6, with D possibly matching TRBD1 (5 bases). The CDR3 has 15 residues. V was clipped by 1 base and J by 4 bases, with 8 bases between them. Germline lookup yields CDR1 MGHRA and CDR2 YSYEKL. CDR3 nucleotide sequence: TGCGCCAGCAGCCAAGGACAGCAATATAATTCACCCCTCCACTTT. Translating gives CASSQGQQYNSPLHF.

The chain employs TRBV5-1 and TRBJ1-5, with D unresolved. Germline V gene sequence: CDR1 SGHRS, CDR2 YFSETQ. The ends were cut back, 0 bases at V and 2 bases at J, with 9 bases in the middle. The CDR3 is 15 residues long. The CDR3 bases are TGCGCCAGCAGCTTGGCCGGGGAGGGCAATCAGCCCCAGCATTTT. Protein: CASSLAGEGNQPQHF. The full variable domain, in which reference TRBV5-1 and TRBJ1-5 provide the parts outside the CDR3, is KAGVTQTPRYLIKTRGQQVTLSCSPISGHRSVSWYQQTPGQGLQFLFEYFSETQRNKGNFPGRFSGRQFSNSRSEMNVSTLELGDSALYLCASSLAGEGNQPQHFGDGTRLSIL.

The genes are TRBV7-9 and TRBJ2-6, with D possibly matching TRBD2 (6 bases). Deletions cut 5 bases from V and 0 bases from J, with 8 bases between. This CDR3 comprises 15 residues. CDR1 is SEHNR, CDR2 FQNEAQ, per germline (reference sequence). CDR3 loop: CASSGGDSGANVLTF. Here the CDR3 DNA reads TGTGCCAGCAGCGGAGGGGACTCTGGGGCCAACGTCCTGACTTTC.

V usage is TRBV9 and J usage is TRBJ2-1, with D perhaps assigned TRBD1 or TRBD2 (7 bases each). Germline V gene data show CDR1 as SGDLS and CDR2 as YYNGEE. The CDR3 is 15 amino acids. V gave up 2 bases and J gave up 4 bases, with 13 bases separating them. The CDR3 DNA is TGTGCCAGCAGCGTCAGGGAGGGGGCTTACAATGAGCAGTTCTTC. Translated: CASSVREGAYNEQFF.